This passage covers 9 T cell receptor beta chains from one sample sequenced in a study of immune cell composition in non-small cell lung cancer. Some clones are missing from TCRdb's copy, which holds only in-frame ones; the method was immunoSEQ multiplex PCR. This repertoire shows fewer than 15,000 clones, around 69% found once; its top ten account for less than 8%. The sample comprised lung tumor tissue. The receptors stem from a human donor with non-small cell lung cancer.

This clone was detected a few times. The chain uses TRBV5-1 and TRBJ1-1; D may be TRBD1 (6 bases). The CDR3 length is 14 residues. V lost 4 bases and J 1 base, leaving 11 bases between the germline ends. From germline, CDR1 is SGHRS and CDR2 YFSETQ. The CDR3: CASSQGQPNTEAFF. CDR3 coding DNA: TGCGCCAGCAGCCAAGGACAGCCGAACACTGAAGCTTTCTTT.

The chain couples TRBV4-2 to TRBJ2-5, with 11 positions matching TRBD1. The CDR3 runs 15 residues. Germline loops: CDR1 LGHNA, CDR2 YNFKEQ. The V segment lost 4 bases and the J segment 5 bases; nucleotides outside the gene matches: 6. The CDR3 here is CASSPWTGGSETQYF. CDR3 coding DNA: TGTGCCAGCAGCCCTTGGACAGGGGGCTCGGAGACCCAGTACTTC.

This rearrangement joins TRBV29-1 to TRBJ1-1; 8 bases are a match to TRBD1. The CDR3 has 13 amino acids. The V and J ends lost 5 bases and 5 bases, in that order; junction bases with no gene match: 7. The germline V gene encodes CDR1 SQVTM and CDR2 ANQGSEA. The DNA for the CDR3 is TGCAGCGTTCCCGGACAGGGATGGACTGAAGCTTTCTTT. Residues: CSVPGQGWTEAFF.

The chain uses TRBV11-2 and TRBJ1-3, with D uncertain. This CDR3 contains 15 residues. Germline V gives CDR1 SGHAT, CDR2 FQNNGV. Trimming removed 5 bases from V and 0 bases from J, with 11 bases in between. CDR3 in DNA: TGTGCCAGCAGCCCCGGGGTGAGCTCTGGAAACACCATATATTTT. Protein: CASSPGVSSGNTIYF.

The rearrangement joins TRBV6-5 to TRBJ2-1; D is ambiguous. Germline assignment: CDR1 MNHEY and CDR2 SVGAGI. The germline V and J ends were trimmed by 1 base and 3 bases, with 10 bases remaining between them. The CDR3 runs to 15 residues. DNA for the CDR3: TGTGCCAGCAGTTACTTGGTGACTTTCTACAATGAGCAGTTCTTC. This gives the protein CASSYLVTFYNEQFF.

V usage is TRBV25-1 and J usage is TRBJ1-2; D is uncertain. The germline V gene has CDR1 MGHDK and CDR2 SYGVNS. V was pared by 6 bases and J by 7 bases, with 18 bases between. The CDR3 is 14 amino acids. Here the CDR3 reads CASSAWTLSSGYTF. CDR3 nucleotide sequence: TGTGCCAGCAGCGCCTGGACTCTTTCTAGTGGCTACACCTTC.

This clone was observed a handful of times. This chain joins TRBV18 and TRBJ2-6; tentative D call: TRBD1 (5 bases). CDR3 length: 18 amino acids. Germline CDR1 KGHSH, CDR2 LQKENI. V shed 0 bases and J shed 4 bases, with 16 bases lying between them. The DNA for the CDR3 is TGTGCCAGCTCACCACCGTGGCAGGGCAGACGCGGGGCCAACGTCCTGACTTTC. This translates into CASSPPWQGRRGANVLTF. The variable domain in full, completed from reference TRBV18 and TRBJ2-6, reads NAGVMQNPRHLVRRRGQEARLRCSPMKGHSHVYWYRQLPEEGLKFMVYLQKENIIDESGMPKERFSAEFPKEGPSILRIQQVVRGDSAAYFCASSPPWQGRRGANVLTFGAGSRLTVL.

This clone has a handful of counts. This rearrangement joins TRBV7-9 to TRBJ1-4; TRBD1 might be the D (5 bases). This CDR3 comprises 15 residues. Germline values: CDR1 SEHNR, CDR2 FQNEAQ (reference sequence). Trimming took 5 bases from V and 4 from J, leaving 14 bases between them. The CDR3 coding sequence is TGTGCCAGCAGCAACCTACGACAGCATAATGAAAAACTGTTTTTT. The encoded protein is CASSNLRQHNEKLFF.

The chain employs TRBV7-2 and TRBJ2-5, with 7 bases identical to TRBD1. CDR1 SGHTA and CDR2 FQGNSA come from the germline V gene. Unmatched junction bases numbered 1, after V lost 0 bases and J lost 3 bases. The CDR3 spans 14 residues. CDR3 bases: TGTGCCAGCAGCTTAGCGGGGACAGAAGAGACCCAGTACTTC. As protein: CASSLAGTEETQYF. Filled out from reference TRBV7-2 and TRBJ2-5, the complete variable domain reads GAGVSQSPSNKVTEKGKDVELRCDPISGHTALYWYRQSLGQGLEFLIYFQGNSAPDKSGLPSDRFSAERTGGSVSTLTIQRTQQEDSAVYLCASSLAGTEETQYFGPGTRLLVL.